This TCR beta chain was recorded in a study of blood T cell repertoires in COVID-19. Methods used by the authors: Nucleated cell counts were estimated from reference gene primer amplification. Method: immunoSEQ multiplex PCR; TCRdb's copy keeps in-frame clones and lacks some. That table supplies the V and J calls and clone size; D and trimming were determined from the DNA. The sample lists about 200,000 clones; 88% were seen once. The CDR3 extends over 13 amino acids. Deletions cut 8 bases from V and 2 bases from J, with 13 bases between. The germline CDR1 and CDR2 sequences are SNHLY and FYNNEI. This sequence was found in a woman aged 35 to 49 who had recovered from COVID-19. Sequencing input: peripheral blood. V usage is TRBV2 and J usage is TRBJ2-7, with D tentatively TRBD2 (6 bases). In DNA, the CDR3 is TGTGCCAGCCGTGCGGGATCACCCTACGAGCAGTACTTC. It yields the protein CASRAGSPYEQYF.